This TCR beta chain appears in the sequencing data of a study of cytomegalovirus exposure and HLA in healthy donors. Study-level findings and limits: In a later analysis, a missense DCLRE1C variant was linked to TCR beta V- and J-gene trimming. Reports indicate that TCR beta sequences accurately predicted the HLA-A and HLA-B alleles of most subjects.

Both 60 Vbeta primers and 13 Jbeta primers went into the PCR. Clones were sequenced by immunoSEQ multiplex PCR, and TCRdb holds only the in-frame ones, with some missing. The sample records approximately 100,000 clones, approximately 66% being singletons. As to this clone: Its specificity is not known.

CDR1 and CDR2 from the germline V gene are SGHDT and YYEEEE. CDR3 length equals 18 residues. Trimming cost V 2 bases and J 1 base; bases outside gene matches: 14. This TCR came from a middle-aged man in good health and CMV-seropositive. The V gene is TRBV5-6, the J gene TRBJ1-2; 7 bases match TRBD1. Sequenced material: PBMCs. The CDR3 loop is CASSFYFSRQGGNYGYTF. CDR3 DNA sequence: TGTGCCAGCAGCTTCTATTTTTCCAGACAGGGTGGTAACTATGGCTACACCTTC.